The clone carrying this T cell receptor beta chain was seen ten or more times. TCRdb ran MiXCR on the reads and lists one entry per CDR3 protein. The repertoire holds about 310,000 distinct CDR3 sequences, with approximately 8.9% as singletons. The CDR3 is 16 amino acids. The germline V gene encodes CDR1 SGHVS and CDR2 FNYEAQ. V dropped 4 bases and J dropped 6; count of bases not matched to a gene: 9. This entry comes from a study of T cell repertoires in cytomegalovirus infection. The V and J genes are TRBV7-6 and TRBJ1-6, with TRBD1 matching 7 bases. This TCR was recovered from a human donor in good health (CMV status not recorded). Some clones in this sample may be carry-over from other donors' samples. What was sequenced was PBMCs. The CDR3 here is CASSSKDRIFNSPLHF. The DNA for the CDR3 is TGTGCCAGCAGCTCCAAGGACAGGATATTTAATTCACCCCTCCACTTT.